This entry concerns a single T cell receptor (beta chain). The sample comes from a study of technical replicates of blood from a handful of donors. TCRdb keeps only in-frame clones here, not all; method: immunoSEQ multiplex PCR. The profile shows fewer than 80,000 clones, nearly 90% of them singletons. The receptor was isolated from a human donor in good health. Some clones in this sample may be carry-over from other donors' samples. Material: PBMCs.

CDR3 loop: CASSPDRGAQPQHF. The CDR3 bases are TGTGCCAGCAGCCCTGACAGGGGAGCTCAGCCCCAGCATTTT. The chain carries TRBV5-4 and TRBJ1-5, with 8 bases matching TRBD1. The CDR3 is 14 residues long. Germline values: CDR1 SGHNT, CDR2 YYREEE (reference sequence). The V segment lost 4 bases and the J segment 6 bases; nucleotides outside the gene matches: 6.